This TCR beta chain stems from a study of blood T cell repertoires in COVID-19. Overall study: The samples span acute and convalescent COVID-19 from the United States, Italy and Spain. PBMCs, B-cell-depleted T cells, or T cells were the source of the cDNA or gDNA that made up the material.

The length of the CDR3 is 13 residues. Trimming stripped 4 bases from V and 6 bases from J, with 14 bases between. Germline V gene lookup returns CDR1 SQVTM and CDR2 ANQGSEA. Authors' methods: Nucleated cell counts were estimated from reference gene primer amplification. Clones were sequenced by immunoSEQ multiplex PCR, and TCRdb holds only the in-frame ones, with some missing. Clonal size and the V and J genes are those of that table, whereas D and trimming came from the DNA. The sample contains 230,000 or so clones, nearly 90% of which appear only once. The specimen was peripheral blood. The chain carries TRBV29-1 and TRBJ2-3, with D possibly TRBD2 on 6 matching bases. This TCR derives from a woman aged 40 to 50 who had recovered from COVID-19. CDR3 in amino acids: CSVGDSGSDTQYF. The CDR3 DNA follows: TGCAGCGTTGGGGACTCCGGTTCGGATACGCAGTATTTT.